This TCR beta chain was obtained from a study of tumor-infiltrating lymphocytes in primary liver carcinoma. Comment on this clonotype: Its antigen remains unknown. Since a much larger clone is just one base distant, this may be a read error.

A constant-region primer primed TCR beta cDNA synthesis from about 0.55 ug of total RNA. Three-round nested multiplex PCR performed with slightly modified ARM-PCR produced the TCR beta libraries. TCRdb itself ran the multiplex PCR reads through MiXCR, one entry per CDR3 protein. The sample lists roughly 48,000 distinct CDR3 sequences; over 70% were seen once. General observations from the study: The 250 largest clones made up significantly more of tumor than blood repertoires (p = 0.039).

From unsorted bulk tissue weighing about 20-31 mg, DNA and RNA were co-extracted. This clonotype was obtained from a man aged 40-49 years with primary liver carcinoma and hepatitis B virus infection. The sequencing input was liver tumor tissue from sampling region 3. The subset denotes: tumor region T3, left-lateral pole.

Here the CDR3 reads CASSEEYAPGNDQFF. DNA of the CDR3: TGTGCCAGCAGTGAAGAATATGCCCCAGGGAATGATCAGTTCTTC. This chain joins TRBV2 and TRBJ2-1; D is perhaps TRBD1 (5 bases). The V gene's germline CDR1 is SNHLY and CDR2 FYNNEI. The CDR3 consists of 15 residues. Filled out from reference TRBV2 and TRBJ2-1, the complete variable domain reads EPEVTQTPSHQVTQMGQEVILRCVPISNHLYFYWYRQILGQKVEFLVSFYNNEISEKSEIFDDQFSVERPDGSNFTLKIRSTKLEDSAMYFCASSEEYAPGNDQFFGPGTRLTVL.